The 6 T cell receptor beta chains reported below all come from one sample, sequenced in a study of T cell responses to AZD1222 COVID-19 vaccine. The repertoire was sequenced with immunoSEQ multiplex PCR; TCRdb's copy has only in-frame clones and lacks some. The sample holds some 120,000 clones, 92% seen once. The sample was peripheral blood, taken 28 days after the second AZD1222 dose. Receptors were obtained from an adult who received the AZD1222 COVID-19 vaccine.

This chain connects TRBV7-8 to TRBJ2-5; D remains unclear. Germline CDR1 and CDR2: SGHVS and FQNEAQ. CDR3 size: 13 residues. The germline V and J ends were trimmed by 1 base and 1 base, with 4 bases remaining between them. CDR3 sequence (DNA): TGTGCCAGCAGCTTAGGACTCCAAGAGACCCAGTACTTC. It translates to CASSLGLQETQYF.

CDR3 residues: CASSLGGSAYNEQFF. The DNA of the CDR3 is TGCGCCAGCAGCTTGGGCGGGAGTGCGTACAATGAGCAGTTCTTC. This rearrangement joins TRBV5-1 to TRBJ2-1, with 7 bases lining up with TRBD2. Germline values: CDR1 SGHRS, CDR2 YFSETQ. The CDR3 runs 15 residues. The junction had 4 bases not matched to a gene; V was cut back by 0 bases and J by 4 bases. Supplemented by reference TRBV5-1 and TRBJ2-1, the full variable domain reads KAGVTQTPRYLIKTRGQQVTLSCSPISGHRSVSWYQQTPGQGLQFLFEYFSETQRNKGNFPGRFSGRQFSNSRSEMNVSTLELGDSALYLCASSLGGSAYNEQFFGPGTRLTVL.

This chain uses TRBV5-4 with TRBJ2-7; TRBD1 matches 8 bases. The CDR3 runs to 16 residues. Germline V CDR1 and CDR2: SGHNT, YYREEE (reference sequence). With 4 bases clipped from V and 0 bases from J, the junction kept 9 bases outside the gene matches. CDR3 DNA sequence: TGTGCCAGCAGCAATCCACAGGGGGAGAGCTCCTACGAGCAGTACTTC. Translation: CASSNPQGESSYEQYF.

The genes are TRBV30 and TRBJ2-7, with D hard to call. The CDR3 is 12 residues long. The V end lost 5 bases, the J end lost 4 bases, and 12 bases lay between the germline ends. The V gene's germline CDR1 is GTSNPN and CDR2 SVGIG (reference sequence). CDR3 sequence: CAWSWGGYEQYF. The CDR3 DNA is TGTGCCTGGTCTTGGGGTGGTTACGAGCAGTACTTC.

This sequence joins TRBV30 and TRBJ2-7; D is ambiguous. The CDR3 extends over 11 amino acids. The V and J ends lost 2 bases and 2 bases respectively, with 4 bases between them. Looked up from germline, CDR1 is GTSNPN and CDR2 is SVGIG (reference sequence). CDR3 region: CAWSLPYEQYF. The DNA of the CDR3 is TGTGCCTGGAGTTTACCCTACGAGCAGTACTTC. Variable domain in full (rest from reference TRBV30 and TRBJ2-7): SQTIHQWPATLVQPVGSPLSLECTVEGTSNPNLYWYRQAAGRGLQLLFYSVGIGQISSEVPQNLSASRPQDRQFILSSKKLLLSDSGFYLCAWSLPYEQYFGPGTRLTVT.

This clone turned up a few times. The chain is built from TRBV28 and TRBJ2-5, with a weak D call TRBD1 (5 bases). The V end was cut by 2 bases, the J end by 7 bases, with 11 bases between. Germline-derived CDR1 and CDR2 are MDHEN and SYDVKM. This CDR3 region has 13 residues. This chain's CDR3 is CASSLTRAPTQYF. DNA of the CDR3: TGTGCCAGCAGTTTAACCAGGGCACCGACCCAGTACTTC.